This T cell receptor (beta chain) was retrieved from a study of T cells after posttransplantation cyclophosphamide. Assay: immunoSEQ multiplex PCR; the TCRdb copy retains only in-frame clones and omits some. The sample lists 650 to 850 clones; 85% were seen once. The germline gives CDR1 SGHNT, CDR2 YYREEE (reference sequence). The CDR3 spans 16 residues. V was trimmed by 4 bases and J by 8 bases, leaving 22 bases between them. About this clone itself: What it binds is not known.

Study-wide findings and caveats: Blood and skin or GI T cell repertoires showed limited TRB overlap.

The source is a man aged 45-65 years. V is TRBV5-4 and J is TRBJ2-1, with a possible D match to TRBD1 (6 bases). The sequencing input was gut tissue. The CDR3 loop reads CASSPPPVGAPDEQFF. CDR3 sequence (DNA): TGTGCCAGCAGCCCACCCCCCGTGGGGGCGCCCGATGAGCAGTTCTTC.